The T cell receptor beta chain under discussion was sequenced for a study of lung T cells in sarcoidosis with Löfgren's syndrome. Across the study: In sarcoidosis, CD4+ T cells accumulate in bronchoalveolar lavage fluid.

In its sample, this clonotype is medium-sized. Antigen specificity is unknown. Via MiXCR, TCRdb re-called the reads, giving one row per CDR3 protein. The sample yields tens of thousands of distinct CDR3 sequences, less than 25% seen once. With 6 bases clipped from V and 4 bases from J, the junction kept 11 bases outside the gene matches. Germline loops: CDR1 MNHEY, CDR2 SVGEGT. The CDR3 extends over 16 amino acids. Study-wide results and caveats: In alpha-beta pairs, TRAV12-1 favored TRBV2, and their CDR3s were homologous.

The receptor's source is a human donor with sarcoidosis (Löfgren's syndrome or another form), or a control subject (not recorded which). Sequenced: CD4+ T cells from PBMCs. V gene TRBV6-2 or TRBV6-3 combines with J gene TRBJ2-1, with 8 bases aligning to TRBD2. The CDR3: CASRRGDSGGYNEQFF. The CDR3 nucleotides are TGTGCCAGCAGGAGAGGAGACAGCGGGGGATACAATGAGCAGTTCTTC.